Listed here are 19 T cell receptor beta chains from one sample, sequenced in a study of T cell changes during pregnancy in multiple sclerosis. Assay: immunoSEQ multiplex PCR; the TCRdb copy retains only in-frame clones and omits some. The sample includes about 99,000 clones, approximately 93% of them seen just once. The input for sequencing was peripheral blood, taken after pregnancy. The receptors derive from a female donor with multiple sclerosis, enrolled in a pregnancy study.

This rearrangement joins TRBV7-9 to TRBJ2-2; D is unresolved. The ends were cut back, 5 bases at V and 7 bases at J, with 8 bases in the middle. Germline-derived CDR1 and CDR2 are SEHNR and FQNEAQ (reference sequence). The CDR3 runs 12 residues. CDR3 residues: CASSPHNGELFF. The CDR3 coding sequence is TGTGCCAGCAGCCCGCACAACGGGGAGCTGTTTTTT.

The gene calls are TRBV19 and TRBJ1-5; D is uncertain. CDR1 and CDR2 (germline): LNHDA, SQIVND (reference sequence). V was clipped by 3 bases and J by 0 bases, with 15 bases between them. CDR3 length: 17 amino acids. In nucleotides, the CDR3 is TGTGCCAGTAGTATGAGGGCCGATTCATATAGCAATCAGCCCCAGCATTTT. It yields the protein CASSMRADSYSNQPQHF.

V and J are TRBV11-2 and TRBJ2-7, with 10 positions matching TRBD2. Germline values: CDR1 SGHAT, CDR2 FQNNGV. The CDR3 consists of 15 residues. V was pared by 5 bases and J by 4 bases, with 8 bases of the junction left unmatched. The CDR3 DNA is TGTGCCAGCAGCCAGGGGACTAGCGAGATATACGAGCAGTACTTC. Encoded protein: CASSQGTSEIYEQYF.

V and J are TRBV28 and TRBJ2-7, with 7 bases aligning to TRBD1. The CDR3 runs to 14 residues. Germline V CDR1 and CDR2: MDHEN, SYDVKM. V lost 5 bases to trimming and J lost 3 bases; unmatched junction nucleotides: 7. The CDR3 sequence: CASSQPTGRYEQYF. The CDR3, as DNA: TGTGCCAGCAGTCAACCGACAGGGCGCTACGAGCAGTACTTC.

The chain has TRBV7-9 and TRBJ2-1; a possible D gene is TRBD1 (5 bases). Germline CDR1 is SEHNR and CDR2 is FQNEAQ (reference sequence). V was trimmed by 1 base and J by 13 bases, leaving 17 bases between them. The CDR3 runs 14 residues. The DNA for the CDR3 is TGTGCCAGCAGCTTAGATGGTAGTAGTCAGGGTCAGTTCTTC. Protein sequence: CASSLDGSSQGQFF.

The gene calls are TRBV19 and TRBJ2-2, with D possibly being TRBD1 (6 bases). The CDR3 is 14 amino acids. Germline lookup yields CDR1 LNHDA and CDR2 SQIVND (reference sequence). The germline V and J ends were trimmed by 4 bases and 1 base, with 7 bases remaining between them. Here the CDR3 DNA reads TGTGCCAGTAGTACGGACAGGAACACCGGGGAGCTGTTTTTT. Protein: CASSTDRNTGELFF. The full variable domain, its missing parts supplied by reference TRBV19 and TRBJ2-2, is DGGITQSPKYLFRKEGQNVTLSCEQNLNHDAMYWYRQDPGQGLRLIYYSQIVNDFQKGDIAEGYSVSREKKESFPLTVTSAQKNPTAFYLCASSTDRNTGELFFGEGSRLTVL.

The chain recombines TRBV2 with TRBJ2-7; no clear D gene. The germline V gene encodes CDR1 SNHLY and CDR2 FYNNEI. CDR3 length equals 14 residues. V lost 6 bases and J lost 1, with 13 bases in between. CDR3: CASRPLGRSYEQYF. Written as DNA, the CDR3 is TGTGCCAGCAGGCCCCTAGGAAGATCCTACGAGCAGTACTTC.

The chain combines TRBV9 with TRBJ2-1, with D perhaps matching TRBD2 (5 bases). V shed 4 bases and J shed 2 bases, with 10 bases lying between them. Germline loops: CDR1 SGDLS, CDR2 YYNGEE. The CDR3 sequence is 14 residues long. CDR3 in amino acids: CASSFSATYNEQFF. CDR3 sequence (DNA): TGTGCCAGCAGCTTTAGCGCCACCTACAATGAGCAGTTCTTC. The full variable domain, completed using reference TRBV9 and TRBJ2-1, is DSGVTQTPKHLITATGQRVTLRCSPRSGDLSVYWYQQSLDQGLQFLIQYYNGEERAKGNILERFSAQQFPDLHSELNLSSLELGDSALYFCASSFSATYNEQFFGPGTRLTVL.

V gene TRBV29-1 combines with J gene TRBJ2-1; a weak D match, TRBD1 (5 bases). Germline V gene data show CDR1 as SQVTM and CDR2 as ANQGSEA. V was cut by 4 bases and J by 0 bases, with 16 bases left in between. The CDR3 loop spans 16 amino acids. CDR3 in amino acids: CSVGGTGLSSYNEQFF. The CDR3, as DNA: TGCAGCGTTGGGGGAACAGGCCTGAGCTCCTACAATGAGCAGTTCTTC.

V is TRBV6-6 and J is TRBJ2-7; D is perhaps TRBD1 (6 bases). V lost 0 bases and J lost 3, with 15 bases in between. Germline CDR1 reads MNHNY; CDR2 reads SVGAGI (reference sequence). This CDR3 region has 16 residues. CDR3 region: CASSYSRDTGGYEQYF. The CDR3 region has the DNA TGTGCCAGCAGTTACTCCAGGGACACAGGAGGCTACGAGCAGTACTTC.

The chain uses TRBV9 and TRBJ2-2; D may be TRBD1 (5 bases). Trimming took 1 base from V and 2 from J, leaving 9 bases between them. Germline CDR1 reads SGDLS; CDR2 reads YYNGEE. The CDR3 has 15 residues. The CDR3 loop is CASSVIGDNTGELFF. The CDR3 nucleotides read TGTGCCAGCAGCGTAATAGGGGATAACACCGGGGAGCTGTTTTTT.

The rearrangement joins TRBV11-2 to TRBJ2-7; 14 bases are a match to TRBD2. The trim removed 5 bases at V and 3 bases at J, leaving 3 bases unmatched. This CDR3 spans 15 amino acids. The germline CDR1 and CDR2 sequences are SGHAT and FQNNGV. For the CDR3, the DNA is TGTGCCAGCAGCCCGGGACTAGCGGGAGTCTACGAGCAGTACTTC. It codes for CASSPGLAGVYEQYF. Filled out from reference TRBV11-2 and TRBJ2-7, the complete variable domain reads EAGVAQSPRYKIIEKRQSVAFWCNPISGHATLYWYQQILGQGPKLLIQFQNNGVVDDSQLPKDRFSAERLKGVDSTLKIQPAKLEDSAVYLCASSPGLAGVYEQYFGPGTRLTVT.

The chain is built from TRBV5-1 and TRBJ2-3, with D maybe TRBD1 (6 bases). Germline V gene lookup returns CDR1 SGHRS and CDR2 YFSETQ. The CDR3 runs to 16 residues. Trimming cost V 4 bases and J 3 bases, with 18 bases left between them. The CDR3 protein is CASSPTGIGGTDTQYF. The CDR3, as DNA: TGCGCCAGCAGCCCTACAGGGATCGGTGGGACAGATACGCAGTATTTT.

CDR3 in amino acids: CASSVDSIRTGELFF. The CDR3 bases are TGTGCCAGCAGCGTAGACTCGATACGCACCGGGGAGCTGTTTTTT. The gene calls are TRBV9 and TRBJ2-2; unclear D gene. In germline, CDR1 is SGDLS, CDR2 YYNGEE. The CDR3 spans 15 residues. V was trimmed by 0 bases and J by 4 bases, leaving 10 bases between them.

The J gene is TRBJ2-7, the V gene TRBV7-9; the D gene is possibly TRBD1 (6 bases). The CDR3 contains 12 residues. CDR1 and CDR2 from the germline V gene are SEHNR and FQNEAQ (reference sequence). V was shortened by 4 bases and J by 6 bases, with 10 bases between the two germline ends. The CDR3: CASSWGRSEQYF. For the CDR3, the DNA is TGTGCCAGCAGCTGGGGGCGATCCGAGCAGTACTTC. Combining the CDR3 with reference TRBV7-9 and TRBJ2-7 gives the whole variable domain DTGVSQNPRHKITKRGQNVTFRCDPISEHNRLYWYRQTLGQGPEFLTYFQNEAQLEKSRLLSDRFSAERPKGSFSTLEIQRTEQGDSAMYLCASSWGRSEQYFGPGTRLTVT.

The V call is TRBV28, the J call TRBJ2-7, with 9 bases matching TRBD1. The CDR3 totals 16 residues. V was clipped by 3 bases and J by 5 bases; unmatched bases: 11. Germline assignment: CDR1 MDHEN and CDR2 SYDVKM. The CDR3 nucleotides are TGTGCCAGCAGTTTCTCCCCGGGACAGGGCGTCGACGAGCAGTACTTC. Protein product: CASSFSPGQGVDEQYF. Variable domain in full (rest from reference TRBV28 and TRBJ2-7): DVKVTQSSRYLVKRTGEKVFLECVQDMDHENMFWYRQDPGLGLRLIYFSYDVKMKEKGDIPEGYSVSREKKERFSLILESASTNQTSMYLCASSFSPGQGVDEQYFGPGTRLTVT.

The chain joins TRBV27 to TRBJ1-1; tentatively, D is TRBD1 (6 bases). V was trimmed by 6 bases and J by 9 bases, leaving 14 bases between them. The CDR3 length is 12 residues. Germline V CDR1 and CDR2: MNHEY, SMNVEV (reference sequence). The CDR3 reads CASSLGALKAFF. The CDR3 coding sequence is TGTGCCAGCAGCCTGGGGGCCTTAAAAGCTTTCTTT.

The chain recombines TRBV2 with TRBJ1-2; 10 positions match TRBD1. Germline assignment: CDR1 SNHLY and CDR2 FYNNEI. The V segment lost 6 bases and the J segment 2 bases; nucleotides outside the gene matches: 0. This CDR3 has 13 residues. CDR3: CASRDRGNYGYTF. CDR3 DNA: TGTGCCAGCAGGGACAGGGGGAACTATGGCTACACCTTC.

The chain couples TRBV27 to TRBJ2-7, with TRBD1 identical over 8 bases. Germline V lookup: CDR1 MNHEY, CDR2 SMNVEV (reference sequence). With 5 bases clipped from V and 0 bases from J, the junction kept 6 bases outside the gene matches. The CDR3 is made up of 15 amino acids. CDR3 bases: TGTGCCAGCAGTGTAGGGACAGGCGTCTCCTACGAGCAGTACTTC. As protein: CASSVGTGVSYEQYF.